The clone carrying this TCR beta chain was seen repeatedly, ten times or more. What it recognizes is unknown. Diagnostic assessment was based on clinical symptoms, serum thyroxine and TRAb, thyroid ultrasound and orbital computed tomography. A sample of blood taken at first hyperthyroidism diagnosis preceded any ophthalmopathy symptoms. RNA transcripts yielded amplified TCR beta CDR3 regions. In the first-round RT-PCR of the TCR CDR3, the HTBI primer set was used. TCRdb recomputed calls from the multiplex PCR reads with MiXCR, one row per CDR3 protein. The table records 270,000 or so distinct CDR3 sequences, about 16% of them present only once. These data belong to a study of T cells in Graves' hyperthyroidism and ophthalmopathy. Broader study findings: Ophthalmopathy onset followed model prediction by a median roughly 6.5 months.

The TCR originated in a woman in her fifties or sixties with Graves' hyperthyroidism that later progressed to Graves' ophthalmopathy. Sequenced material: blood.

The CDR3: CASRAGDPGELFF. DNA of the CDR3: TGTGCCAGCAGGGCTGGGGATCCCGGGGAGCTGTTTTTT. V and J are TRBV28 and TRBJ2-2; unclear D gene. The V gene lost 6 bases and the J gene lost 6 bases, with 11 bases spanning the gap. CDR1 is MDHEN, CDR2 SYDVKM, per germline. This CDR3 is 13 amino acids long.